This entry is about one T cell receptor (beta chain). Germline V lookup: CDR1 SGDLS, CDR2 YYNGEE. The CDR3 spans 16 residues. The V and J ends lost 1 base and 2 bases respectively, with 12 bases between them. MiXCR, applied by TCRdb to the RT-PCR reads, yields one record per CDR3 protein. This sample has about 520,000 distinct CDR3 sequences, with approximately 7.8% found just once. This sample is part of a study of response to subunit inactivated influenza vaccine. The source of this sequence is a man in his fifties or sixties who received an inactivated influenza vaccine. The chain has TRBV9 and TRBJ2-2, with D perhaps TRBD2 (7 bases). Sequencing was performed on PBMCs from blood, taken less than 30 months after vaccination. CDR3 coding DNA: TGTGCCAGCAGCGTAAGGGGGGGTGTAAACACCGGGGAGCTGTTTTTT. This sequence encodes CASSVRGGVNTGELFF.